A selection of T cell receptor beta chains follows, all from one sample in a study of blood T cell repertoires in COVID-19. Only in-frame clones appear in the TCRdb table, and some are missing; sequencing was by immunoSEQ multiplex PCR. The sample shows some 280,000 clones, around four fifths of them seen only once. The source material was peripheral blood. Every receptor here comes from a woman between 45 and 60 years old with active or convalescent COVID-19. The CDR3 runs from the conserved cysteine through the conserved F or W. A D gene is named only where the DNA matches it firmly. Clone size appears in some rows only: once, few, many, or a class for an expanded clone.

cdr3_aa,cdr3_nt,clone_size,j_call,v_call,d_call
CASSGQGGQPQHF,TGTGCCAGTAGCGGACAGGGAGGACAGCCCCAGCATTTT,NA,TRBJ1-5,TRBV19,TRBD1
CASSEKTGPVAFF,TGTGCCAGCAGTGAAAAGACAGGGCCAGTGGCTTTCTTT,once,TRBJ1-1,TRBV2,TRBD1
CASSIRGDTSTNEKLFF,TGCGCCAGCAGCATCAGGGGGGACACTTCAACTAATGAAAAACTGTTTTTT,NA,TRBJ1-4,TRBV4-1,TRBD1
CASSHTRVGSEQYF,TGTGCCAGCAGCCACACGCGGGTCGGAAGCGAGCAGTACTTC,NA,TRBJ2-7,TRBV11-3,NA
CASSPGLVLSSYEQYF,TGTGCCAGCAGCCCCGGTCTGGTCCTGAGCTCCTACGAGCAGTACTTC,NA,TRBJ2-7,TRBV14,NA
CASRSWTALNTEAFF,TGTGCCAGTAGATCGTGGACAGCGCTGAACACTGAAGCTTTCTTT,NA,TRBJ1-1,TRBV19,NA
CASSPRPIAGEQFF,TGTGCCAGCAGCCCGCGCCCGATAGCGGGGGAGCAGTTCTTC,NA,TRBJ2-1,TRBV9,TRBD2
CASSLGGSSYNSPLHF,TGTGCCAGCAGCTTGGGAGGGAGCTCCTATAATTCACCCCTCCACTTT,NA,TRBJ1-6,TRBV5-4,NA
CASSVDRGYSPLHF,TGTGCCAGCAGCGTAGACAGGGGATATTCACCCCTCCACTTT,NA,TRBJ1-6,TRBV9,TRBD1
CSVGHTNTEAFF,TGCAGCGTTGGACACACGAACACTGAAGCTTTCTTT,NA,TRBJ1-1,TRBV29-1,NA
CASSEPGMNTEAFF,TGTGCCAGCAGCGAGCCAGGAATGAACACTGAAGCTTTCTTT,NA,TRBJ1-1,TRBV14,NA
CASVIREQAHNEQFF,TGTGCCAGCGTCATCCGAGAACAGGCCCACAATGAGCAGTTCTTC,NA,TRBJ2-1,TRBV6-5,NA
CASSLGSTGEKQYF,TGCGCCAGCAGCTTGGGATCCACAGGGGAAAAGCAGTACTTC,NA,TRBJ2-7,TRBV5-1,TRBD1
CASSLRDRGKLFF,TGTGCCAGCAGTTTAAGGGACAGGGGTAAACTGTTTTTT,NA,TRBJ1-4,TRBV12-3/TRBV12-4,TRBD1
CASSRGAGPYEQYF,TGTGCCAGCAGCCGGGGAGCGGGACCCTACGAGCAGTACTTC,NA,TRBJ2-7,TRBV4-2,TRBD2
CASSIGGEQFF,TGTGCCAGCAGCATAGGGGGTGAGCAGTTCTTC,NA,TRBJ2-1,TRBV3-1/TRBV3-2,NA
CASSLEAARGYTEAFF,TGCGCCAGCAGCTTGGAGGCAGCCCGGGGGTACACTGAAGCTTTCTTT,NA,TRBJ1-1,TRBV5-1,NA
CATHPGQGVITQYF,TGTGCCACCCACCCGGGCCAGGGGGTCATTACGCAGTATTTT,many,TRBJ2-3,TRBV19,TRBD1
CASSWGQNTEAFF,TGTGCCAGCTCCTGGGGGCAGAACACTGAAGCTTTCTTT,many,TRBJ1-1,TRBV11-3,NA
CASSQVDEQYF,TGTGCCAGCAGCCAAGTAGACGAGCAGTACTTC,NA,TRBJ2-7,TRBV3-1/TRBV3-2,NA
CASSVELAAHNEQFF,TGTGCCAGCAGCGTAGAACTAGCGGCCCACAATGAGCAGTTCTTC,once,TRBJ2-1,TRBV9,TRBD2
CASSPGLEQFF,TGTGCCAGCAGTCCAGGACTGGAGCAGTTCTTC,NA,TRBJ2-1,TRBV12-3/TRBV12-4,NA
CAWLRQGRMGTGELFF,TGTGCCTGGCTGAGACAGGGGAGGATGGGCACCGGGGAGCTGTTTTTT,NA,TRBJ2-2,TRBV30,TRBD1
CASRRGTGYGYTF,TGTGCCAGCAGGCGGGGGACAGGATATGGCTACACCTTC,NA,TRBJ1-2,TRBV2,TRBD1
CASSSRQGGLAYGYTF,TGTGCCAGCAGCTCTAGACAGGGCGGCCTGGCTTATGGCTACACCTTC,NA,TRBJ1-2,TRBV7-2,TRBD1
CASSLIPGLAGGPRYNEQFF,TGTGCCAGCAGCCTCATCCCGGGACTAGCGGGAGGTCCCCGATACAATGAGCAGTTCTTC,once,TRBJ2-1,TRBV6-6,TRBD2
CAWSRSGGRTEAFF,TGTGCCTGGAGTCGTTCGGGGGGCAGGACTGAAGCTTTCTTT,NA,TRBJ1-1,TRBV30,NA
CASSLFQQGVGEKLFF,TGTGCCAGCAGCTTGTTTCAACAGGGGGTGGGTGAAAAACTGTTTTTT,NA,TRBJ1-4,TRBV5-5,TRBD1
CSAINRGNSYEQYF,TGCAGCGCCATCAATCGGGGGAATTCCTACGAGCAGTACTTC,NA,TRBJ2-7,TRBV29-1,NA
CASSFSTTHYSPLHF,TGCGCCAGCAGCTTCTCTACGACTCATTATTCACCCCTCCACTTT,NA,TRBJ1-6,TRBV5-1,NA
CASSLRGGGNEKLFF,TGTGCCAGCAGCTTGAGAGGGGGGGGTAATGAAAAACTGTTTTTT,NA,TRBJ1-4,TRBV5-4,NA
CASRAGGFGANVLTF,TGTGCCAGTAGAGCCGGGGGGTTTGGGGCCAACGTCCTGACTTTC,NA,TRBJ2-6,TRBV19,TRBD2
CASSLRSGTSGYPPGYEQYF,TGCGCCAGCAGCTTGAGATCCGGGACTAGCGGATATCCTCCCGGCTACGAGCAGTACTTC,NA,TRBJ2-7,TRBV5-1,TRBD2
CATKRDYQNTGELFF,TGTGCCACAAAGAGAGACTACCAAAACACCGGGGAGCTGTTTTTT,NA,TRBJ2-2,TRBV2,NA
CSVDDRGNEKLFF,TGCAGCGTTGACGACAGGGGTAATGAAAAACTGTTTTTT,NA,TRBJ1-4,TRBV29-1,TRBD1
CASSEQGVRGYTF,TGTGCCAGCAGTGAACAAGGGGTCAGGGGCTACACCTTC,NA,TRBJ1-2,TRBV6-1,NA
CASSINPGGSPLHF,TGTGCCAGTAGTATAAATCCAGGTGGCTCACCCCTCCACTTT,NA,TRBJ1-6,TRBV19,NA
CASSLSEGASGNIQYF,TGTGCCAGCAGTTTATCAGAGGGGGCGTCGGGCAACATTCAGTACTTC,NA,TRBJ2-4,TRBV27,TRBD1
CASSWGPGVTEAFF,TGTGCCAGCAGCTGGGGCCCCGGAGTCACTGAAGCTTTCTTT,NA,TRBJ1-1,TRBV6-5,NA
CASSQGGDEASGYTF,TGCGCCAGCAGCCAGGGGGGGGACGAGGCCAGTGGCTACACCTTC,NA,TRBJ1-2,TRBV4-1,NA
CASSLANRVLETQYF,TGTGCCAGCAGCTTAGCGAACAGGGTTTTGGAGACCCAGTACTTC,NA,TRBJ2-5,TRBV7-8,NA
CATSRTDSQAEAFF,TGTGCCACCAGCAGAACGGACAGCCAGGCTGAAGCTTTCTTT,NA,TRBJ1-1,TRBV15,NA
CSAPLAGGALGEQFF,TGCAGCGCCCCCCTAGCGGGAGGCGCCCTCGGTGAGCAGTTCTTC,NA,TRBJ2-1,TRBV29-1,TRBD2
CASSTRTSGNYEQYF,TGTGCCAGCAGTACGCGGACTAGCGGGAACTACGAGCAGTACTTC,once,TRBJ2-7,TRBV6-5,TRBD2
CASSLVQGKGEQYF,TGCGCCAGCAGCTTGGTCCAGGGCAAGGGCGAGCAGTACTTC,NA,TRBJ2-7,TRBV5-1,NA
CASRDRTNYGYTF,TGTGCCTCCCGGGACAGAACTAACTATGGCTACACCTTC,NA,TRBJ1-2,TRBV30,TRBD1
CASSEESGNEQFF,TGTGCCAGCAGTGAAGAGTCGGGGAATGAGCAGTTCTTC,once,TRBJ2-1,TRBV2,NA
CASSLPFAPTYSDTQYF,TGTGCCAGCAGCTTACCTTTCGCCCCCACCTATTCAGATACGCAGTATTTT,NA,TRBJ2-3,TRBV11-2,NA
CASSLDHPGTGGIILNQPQHF,TGTGCCAGCAGTCTAGACCACCCCGGGACAGGGGGCATTATACTCAATCAGCCCCAGCATTTT,NA,TRBJ1-5,TRBV27,TRBD1
CASSLSGGRGNTIYF,TGTGCCAGCAGTTTATCGGGGGGAAGGGGAAACACCATATATTTT,NA,TRBJ1-3,TRBV28,NA
CASSLGLAGRETQYF,TGTGCCAGCAGCCTTGGACTAGCGGGACGGGAGACCCAGTACTTC,NA,TRBJ2-5,TRBV7-7,TRBD2
CASSQGLAGIETQYF,TGTGCCAGCAGCCAAGGACTAGCGGGAATTGAGACCCAGTACTTC,NA,TRBJ2-5,TRBV14,TRBD2
CASRQGYLNQPQHF,TGTGCCAGCAGGCAGGGGTATCTCAATCAGCCCCAGCATTTT,NA,TRBJ1-5,TRBV2,NA
CASSLATVRDNSPLHF,TGTGCCAGCAGCTTGGCCACAGTGAGGGATAATTCACCCCTCCACTTT,once,TRBJ1-6,TRBV5-5,NA
CASSPPTAGEQFF,TGCGCCAGCAGCCCGCCCACCGCGGGGGAGCAGTTCTTC,NA,TRBJ2-1,TRBV5-1,NA